These 20 T cell receptor beta chains were all obtained from the same sample, sequenced in a study of technical replicates of blood from a few donors. Method: immunoSEQ multiplex PCR; TCRdb's copy keeps in-frame clones and lacks some. The sample includes under 90,000 clones, around 97% of them seen just once. Sequenced sample: T cells isolated from PBMCs. The receptors shown here come from a human donor in good health.

This clone was seen more than once but under ten times. CDR3 residues: CASSLGQGDGYTF. In DNA form, the CDR3 reads TGTGCCAGCAGTTTGGGACAGGGGGATGGCTACACCTTC. The chain uses TRBV28 and TRBJ1-2, with TRBD1 identical over 11 bases. Trimming removed 3 bases from V and 6 bases from J; junction bases left unmatched: 0. Germline lookup yields CDR1 MDHEN and CDR2 SYDVKM. This CDR3 has 13 amino acids.

The chain combines TRBV7-9 with TRBJ2-5; no reliable D call. The germline CDR1 and CDR2 sequences are SEHNR and FQNEAQ (reference sequence). The CDR3 extends over 16 amino acids. V was cut by 5 bases and J by 0 bases, with 16 bases left in between. CDR3 nucleotide sequence: TGTGCCAGCAGCGTTAGTCCTGGTCCGTACCAAGAGACCCAGTACTTC. Its protein is CASSVSPGPYQETQYF. Full variable domain (rest looked up from reference TRBV7-9 and TRBJ2-5): DTGVSQNPRHKITKRGQNVTFRCDPISEHNRLYWYRQTLGQGPEFLTYFQNEAQLEKSRLLSDRFSAERPKGSFSTLEIQRTEQGDSAMYLCASSVSPGPYQETQYFGPGTRLLVL.

The chain is built from TRBV7-9 and TRBJ2-3, with no clear D. Trimming cost V 5 bases and J 5 bases, with 5 bases left between them. The CDR3 loop spans 11 amino acids. CDR1 and CDR2 (germline): SEHNR, FQNEAQ (reference sequence). DNA for the CDR3: TGTGCCAGCAGCCCCCTAGATACGCAGTATTTT. Its protein is CASSPLDTQYF.

V and J are TRBV18 and TRBJ2-7; D is undetermined. The CDR3 is 12 residues long. Per the germline V gene, CDR1 is KGHSH and CDR2 is LQKENI. The V gene lost 5 bases and the J gene lost 3 bases, with 8 bases spanning the gap. As DNA, the CDR3 is TGTGCCAGCTCATTGGCACGCTACGAGCAGTACTTC. Residues: CASSLARYEQYF.

The gene calls are TRBV6-6 and TRBJ1-5; D remains ambiguous. Trimming shortened V by 0 bases and J by 11 bases, and 8 bases separated the two germline ends. The CDR3 has 12 amino acids. Germline loops: CDR1 MNHNY, CDR2 SVGAGI (reference sequence). The CDR3: CASSYSLSAQHF. The DNA for the CDR3 is TGTGCCAGCAGTTACTCGTTATCAGCCCAGCATTTT.

The rearrangement links TRBV30 to TRBJ1-2, with 7 bases lining up with TRBD1. CDR1 GTSNPN and CDR2 SVGIG come from the germline V gene (reference sequence). V lost 2 bases and J lost 6; bases outside the gene matches: 6. The CDR3 is made up of 13 amino acids. The CDR3 loop reads CAWSRQGKDGYTF. Written as DNA, the CDR3 is TGTGCCTGGAGTCGACAGGGAAAGGATGGCTACACCTTC.

The V gene is TRBV18, the J gene TRBJ2-7; D is ambiguous. This CDR3 has 12 residues. V was shortened by 6 bases and J by 3 bases, with 9 bases between the two germline ends. Germline V lookup: CDR1 KGHSH, CDR2 LQKENI. Here the CDR3 reads CASSVADYEQYF. The CDR3, as DNA: TGTGCCAGCTCCGTGGCAGACTACGAGCAGTACTTC.

In this sample, this clone turned up a few times. The chain carries TRBV15 and TRBJ2-2, with 7 nucleotides matching TRBD2. This CDR3 has 17 residues. The V gene end was trimmed by 3 bases and the J gene end by 6 bases; junction bases not matched to a gene: 13. The germline V gene encodes CDR1 LNHNV and CDR2 YYDKDF (reference sequence). CDR3 bases: TGTGCCACCAGCAGGTGGCCGGGACTACAATCTTCCGGGGAGCTGTTTTTT. It translates to CATSRWPGLQSSGELFF.

The chain employs TRBV28 and TRBJ2-5, with a tentative D call TRBD1 (5 bases). Germline loops: CDR1 MDHEN, CDR2 SYDVKM. CDR3 length: 12 amino acids. Trimming left V 2 bases short and J 5 bases short, with 6 bases between. CDR3 residues: CASSLRQETQYF. CDR3 DNA: TGTGCCAGCAGTTTAAGACAGGAGACCCAGTACTTC. The entire variable domain, with the rest obtained from reference TRBV28 and TRBJ2-5, is as follows: DVKVTQSSRYLVKRTGEKVFLECVQDMDHENMFWYRQDPGLGLRLIYFSYDVKMKEKGDIPEGYSVSREKKERFSLILESASTNQTSMYLCASSLRQETQYFGPGTRLLVL.

The rearrangement links TRBV5-4 to TRBJ2-1; 9 bases are shared with TRBD1. Germline assignment: CDR1 SGHNT and CDR2 YYREEE (reference sequence). This CDR3 is 17 amino acids long. Trimming at V came to 4 bases and at J to 5 bases, leaving 13 bases not matched to a gene. In nucleotides, the CDR3 is TGTGCCAGCAGCCCGCCTCCGACAGGGGGTGGTCACAATGAGCAGTTCTTC. It yields the protein CASSPPPTGGGHNEQFF.

The genes are TRBV7-6 and TRBJ2-1; 10 bases align to TRBD2. The trim removed 4 bases at V and 4 bases at J, leaving 1 base unmatched. Germline values: CDR1 SGHVS, CDR2 FNYEAQ. This CDR3 comprises 14 residues. The CDR3 here is CASSSSGGYNEQFF. The CDR3 bases are TGTGCCAGCAGCTCTAGCGGGGGTTACAATGAGCAGTTCTTC.

V gene TRBV4-1 combines with J gene TRBJ2-2; no reliable D call. V was cut by 1 base and J by 1 base, with 7 bases left in between. The length of the CDR3 is 15 residues. The germline CDR1 and CDR2 sequences are MGHRA and YSYEKL. The CDR3 protein is CASSQVLWNTGELFF. As DNA, the CDR3 is TGCGCCAGCAGCCAAGTTCTTTGGAACACCGGGGAGCTGTTTTTT.

The genes are TRBV9 and TRBJ2-3; the D gene is possibly TRBD2 (5 bases). Looked up from germline, CDR1 is SGDLS and CDR2 is YYNGEE. V lost 5 bases and J lost 4, with 11 bases in between. This CDR3 is built from 13 residues. The CDR3 bases are TGTGCCAGCAGTCCGGGGTCCCCAGATACGCAGTATTTT. Amino acid sequence: CASSPGSPDTQYF. Variable domain in full (rest from reference TRBV9 and TRBJ2-3): DSGVTQTPKHLITATGQRVTLRCSPRSGDLSVYWYQQSLDQGLQFLIQYYNGEERAKGNILERFSAQQFPDLHSELNLSSLELGDSALYFCASSPGSPDTQYFGPGTRLTVL.

The rearrangement joins TRBV4-1 to TRBJ1-2, with no clear D. The CDR3 is 12 amino acids. Germline-derived CDR1 and CDR2 are MGHRA and YSYEKL. V was trimmed by 2 bases and J by 4 bases, leaving 5 bases between them. The CDR3 DNA reads TGCGCCAGCAGCCAATCCTCCTATGGCTACACCTTC. It specifies CASSQSSYGYTF.

V usage is TRBV5-1 and J usage is TRBJ2-7; the match to TRBD2 covers 9 bases. CDR1 and CDR2 from the germline V gene are SGHRS and YFSETQ. This CDR3 contains 15 residues. With 0 bases clipped from V and 3 bases from J, the junction kept 4 bases outside the gene matches. The CDR3 loop is CASSLVPSGDYEQYF. The CDR3 nucleotides are TGCGCCAGCAGCTTGGTCCCTAGCGGGGACTACGAGCAGTACTTC. The full variable domain, rest sourced from reference TRBV5-1 and TRBJ2-7, is KAGVTQTPRYLIKTRGQQVTLSCSPISGHRSVSWYQQTPGQGLQFLFEYFSETQRNKGNFPGRFSGRQFSNSRSEMNVSTLELGDSALYLCASSLVPSGDYEQYFGPGTRLTVT.

The V call is TRBV6-5, the J call TRBJ2-7, with D tentatively TRBD2 (6 bases). The germline CDR1 and CDR2 sequences are MNHEY and SVGAGI. Trimming pared 2 bases from V and 6 bases from J, leaving 8 bases between. CDR3 length: 12 residues. The CDR3 sequence: CASSYGGLEQYF. CDR3 coding DNA: TGTGCCAGCAGTTACGGGGGACTCGAGCAGTACTTC.

This chain joins TRBV13 and TRBJ2-1; TRBD1 might be the D (6 bases). There are 15 residues in the CDR3. The germline V gene has CDR1 PRHDT and CDR2 FYEKMQ (reference sequence). Trimming shortened V by 4 bases and J by 4 bases, and 14 bases separated the two germline ends. In DNA, the CDR3 is TGTGCCAGCAGCTCCGACCTGACAGGATACAATGAGCAGTTCTTC. It yields the protein CASSSDLTGYNEQFF.

CDR3 DNA sequence: TGCGCCAGCAGACGGGACAGGGACACAGATACGCAGTATTTT. It codes for CASRRDRDTDTQYF. The chain couples TRBV5-1 to TRBJ2-3; 9 nucleotides align to TRBD1. Germline values: CDR1 SGHRS, CDR2 YFSETQ. The J segment lost 2 bases and the V segment lost 5 bases, leaving 3 bases of the junction unmatched. There are 14 residues in the CDR3. The full variable domain, with the rest looked up from reference TRBV5-1 and TRBJ2-3, is KAGVTQTPRYLIKTRGQQVTLSCSPISGHRSVSWYQQTPGQGLQFLFEYFSETQRNKGNFPGRFSGRQFSNSRSEMNVSTLELGDSALYLCASRRDRDTDTQYFGPGTRLTVL.

The chain links TRBV11-2 to TRBJ1-2; possible D gene TRBD1, 6 bases. Germline CDR1 and CDR2: SGHAT and FQNNGV. CDR3 length: 16 residues. V shed 4 bases and J shed 2 bases, with 17 bases lying between them. The chain's CDR3 is CASSSPRTVKNYGYTF. CDR3 DNA: TGTGCCAGCAGCTCGCCCCGGACAGTTAAGAACTATGGCTACACCTTC.

Here the CDR3 reads CSVAGGPGAKNIQYF. For the CDR3, the DNA is TGCAGCGTTGCGGGGGGGCCGGGGGCCAAAAACATTCAGTACTTC. The chain is built from TRBV29-1 and TRBJ2-4; TRBD2 matches at 8 bases. The V and J ends lost 4 bases and 1 base, in that order; junction bases with no gene match: 6. Germline V CDR1 and CDR2: SQVTM, ANQGSEA. CDR3 length: 15 residues.